This TCR beta chain was observed in a study of beta chain features in type 1 diabetes (dated by TCRdb to between 2017 and 2018). The study in broad terms: No differences in mean age, gender distribution, total cell number or subset yield were found between patients and healthy donors. A total of 85 million to 140 million sorted cells were examined across all samples, and a strong correlation was observed between cell number per subset and RNA yield. The study compared TCRB repertoires of sorted circulating CD4+ T cell subsets between recently diagnosed type 1 diabetes patients and matched healthy donors. Whereas all 30 or so donors provided naive and central memory subsets, regulatory and stem cell-like memory subsets were isolated from just 8 patients and about 8 healthy donors.

The germline V gene (reference sequence) provides CDR1 LNHDA and CDR2 SQIVND. The CDR3 runs 14 residues from the cysteine to the phenylalanine. Just CDR3 DNA is preserved here, 42 bases in frame from base 1. The trim is 7 bases for V and 2 bases for J, with a gap of 14 bases between the germline ends. Overall study outcomes, separate from this receptor: Because the HLA sub-analyses included only small numbers of individuals, any influence of HLA type on TCRB rearrangement was left unresolved. A moderate but significant shortening of TCRB CDR3 length was observed in type 1 diabetes patients in all four CD4+ subsets. The naive, central memory and regulatory TCRB repertoires appeared to resemble one another more closely among patients than among healthy donors. Fewer insertions and more nucleotide deletions at VDJ recombination sites were observed in patients with type 1 diabetes, implying thymic rearrangement abnormalities. Shorter templates might have been favored by PCR, but patient and control samples were amplified and corrected together, so both groups would have been affected equally by any skew. Because cDNA was sequenced instead of genomic DNA, highly expressing activated cells could be over-represented, though the groups showed no difference in activation or CD3 levels.

In this sample, this clone turned up a few times. Its antigen specificity is not known. Base qualities are not provided; no much larger clone lies one nucleotide away. The entire amount of isolated RNA was reverse transcribed using the High Capacity cDNA Reverse Transcription Kit, so the sequenced TCRB transcripts were expressed ones. Stem cell-like memory T cell samples underwent survey-depth immunoSEQ sequencing, averaging approximately 1 million total reads per sample. After sorted cells were lysed in RLT buffer, RNA was extracted with DNase-treated RNeasy Micro or Mini kits, with the choice depending on cell number. Each cell subset was processed separately to prevent cross-contamination, with patient and healthy donor samples processed together. The immunoSEQ multiplex PCR was used to amplify TCRB sequences from cDNA, generating 87-bp fragments that spanned the CDR3 region. Amplicons were sequenced on the Illumina HiSeq platform. Per the source publication's procedure: PCR bias was computationally corrected using synthetic template baselines, reads within Hamming distance 2 were collapsed, and singletons that could not be merged were discarded. By aligning reads against IMGT, V, D and J genes, CDR3 length, and insertions or deletions at six rearrangement sites were assigned. Within each subset, clonotype counts were normalized to sorted cell number, and only after that were true diversity and Gini coefficients computed with the tcR R package. The overlap coefficient, calculated on TCRB nucleotide sequences, was used to quantify repertoire sharing. The immuneACCESS repertoire file appears here via TCRdb, limited to in-frame rearrangements. These files lack a portion of the clones; in checked studies, under half of the deficit traces to unresolved V genes, and the cause of the others is not known. D and trimming were read from the DNA, whereas the V and J calls and clone size are those reported in that table. Counted in this sample were roughly 120,000 clones; approximately 39% of them appeared once. The ten top clones hold more than 0.06% of the sample.

A single peripheral blood draw of around 120 mL on average was collected from each donor into heparinised tubes. Using a panel that included CD45RO, CCR7, CD25, CD127, CD95 and CD27, naive, central memory, regulatory and stem cell-like memory CD4+ T cells were sorted on a BD FACSAria II. Purity was above 95% for every sorted population. PBMCs were isolated right away by Lymphoprep density gradient centrifugation and were stained directly, without culture. So that batch effects would be minimized, each experiment stained and sorted samples in pairs, pairing one healthy donor with one patient. What was sequenced was stem cell memory CD4+ T cells from blood. What the cell subset or site label conveys for this sample: stem cell-like memory CD4+ T cells. The TCR comes from a woman aged 18 to 35 in good health. Recombination linked TRBV19 to TRBJ1-2; the D gene cannot be resolved reliably. The nucleotide sequence is TGTGCCAGTATCCCTTCTCCGCGAAACTATGGCTACACCTTC. The encoded protein is CASIPSPRNYGYTF.